The clone carrying this T cell receptor beta chain appeared many times. Its target is unknown. The data were taken from a study of CD8+CD57+ T cells in acquired aplastic anemia. On the study more broadly: Isolated CD4+ and CD8+ cells, once sorted, yielded DNA averaging roughly 3.2 ug. Study conclusions and caveats: A set of twenty-nine CD8+ CDR3 sequences was shared between patients and controls, and these sequences appeared highly expressed in patients. Any difference that existed in CD8+ Simpson's diversity between patients and controls was not significant.

Profiling of TCR beta VDJ combinations and CDR3 sequences used genomic DNA as template. MiXCR was run by TCRdb on the reads, yielding one entry per CDR3 protein. The sample contains more than 150,000 distinct CDR3 sequences, nearly 50% of which appear only once. V lost 4 bases to trimming and J lost 5 bases; unmatched junction nucleotides: 8. CDR3 length: 14 amino acids. Per the germline V gene, CDR1 is SGHRS and CDR2 is YFSETQ. The patients chosen for sequencing had shown expansion of CD8+CD57+ cells (detected by flow cytometry). The chain employs TRBV5-1 and TRBJ2-7; TRBD1 matches at 8 bases. This receptor was taken from a human donor with aplastic anemia. Material for sequencing was sorted CD4+, CD8+, or CD8+CD57+ T cells (not recorded which) from PBMCs. In nucleotides, the CDR3 is TGCGCCAGCAGCCGGGTAGGACAGGGTGACGAGCAGTACTTC. This encodes CASSRVGQGDEQYF.